Each of the 30 T cell receptor beta chains below was sequenced from the same sample in a study of blood T cell repertoires in COVID-19 (dated by TCRdb to 2018 to 2021). Library preparation was by the immunoSEQ multiplex PCR assay. The immuneACCESS repertoire file appears here via TCRdb, limited to in-frame rearrangements. These files lack a portion of the clones; in checked studies, under half of the deficit traces to unresolved V genes, and the cause of the others is not known. Recorded for this sample are about 170,000 clones; around 85% of them occurred a single time. The ten largest clones capture 6.9% of the sample. What was sequenced was peripheral blood. These receptors were collected from a man aged 80 or over with COVID-19, enrolled during active disease.

The chain couples TRBV6-5 to TRBJ2-5; D is unclear. Germline CDR1 and CDR2: MNHEY and SVGAGI. The CDR3 is 13 amino acids. The V and J ends lost 3 bases and 5 bases respectively, with 10 bases between them. In DNA form, the CDR3 reads TGTGCCAGCAGTTATTCCAGGTTGGAGACCCAGTACTTC. Its translation: CASSYSRLETQYF.

The chain couples TRBV7-2 to TRBJ2-4; TRBD2 agrees at 9 bases. Unmatched junction bases numbered 2, after V lost 4 bases and J lost 4 bases. In germline, CDR1 is SGHTA, CDR2 FQGNSA. The CDR3 contains 14 residues. Here the CDR3 reads CASSSSGGKNIQYF. The CDR3 bases are TGTGCCAGCAGCTCGAGCGGGGGGAAAAACATTCAGTACTTC.

Note on this clone: This CDR3 is also generated by other DNA sequences in the sample. The rearrangement joins TRBV19 to TRBJ2-1, with TRBD2 identical over 13 bases. Trimming removed 8 bases from V and 3 bases from J; junction bases left unmatched: 4. The CDR3 totals 15 residues. Germline CDR1 LNHDA, CDR2 SQIVND (reference sequence). The CDR3 nucleotides read TGTGCCAGTTCTCGGACTAGCGGGGGCTACAATGAGCAGTTCTTC. Translation: CASSRTSGGYNEQFF.

V usage is TRBV6-6 and J usage is TRBJ2-2; 8 nucleotides match TRBD1. CDR1 and CDR2 (germline): MNHNY, SVGAGI (reference sequence). With V trimmed by 5 bases and J by 6 bases, 5 bases remained unmatched. The CDR3 contains 14 residues. DNA of the CDR3: TGTGCCAGCAGTCGACAGGGGATTTCCGGGGAGCTGTTTTTT. It yields the protein CASSRQGISGELFF.

This clone has just one count. This chain connects TRBV27 to TRBJ1-5; perhaps TRBD1 as D (5 bases). Trimming removed 5 bases from V and 3 bases from J, with 14 bases in between. In germline, CDR1 is MNHEY, CDR2 SMNVEV (reference sequence). The CDR3 runs 15 residues. The CDR3 here is CASSPDSHLNQPQHF. The CDR3 nucleotides are TGTGCCAGCAGTCCTGACAGTCATCTCAATCAGCCCCAGCATTTT.

The chain joins TRBV28 to TRBJ1-2; no firm D call. Trimming pared 5 bases from V and 7 bases from J, leaving 8 bases between. CDR1 and CDR2 (germline): MDHEN, SYDVKM. This CDR3 is built from 11 residues. The CDR3 reads CASSPGSGYTF. The DNA for the CDR3 is TGTGCCAGCAGTCCGGGGTCTGGCTACACCTTC.

This chain links TRBV5-1 with TRBJ1-2; TRBD1 agrees at 7 bases. This CDR3 region has 15 residues. Germline V gives CDR1 SGHRS, CDR2 YFSETQ. V trimming: 2 bases; J trimming: 6 bases; junction bases outside the gene matches: 10. This CDR3 is CASSFGGTARDGYTF. In nucleotides, the CDR3 is TGCGCCAGCAGCTTTGGCGGGACAGCCAGGGATGGCTACACCTTC.

The chain couples TRBV2 to TRBJ2-5; 8 positions match TRBD1. CDR1 and CDR2 (germline): SNHLY, FYNNEI. The J segment lost 2 bases and the V segment lost 3 bases, leaving 2 bases of the junction unmatched. The length of the CDR3 is 14 residues. Here the CDR3 DNA reads TGTGCCAGCAGTGATGGGGACAGGCAAGAGACCCAGTACTTC. Its translation: CASSDGDRQETQYF.

The V call is TRBV2, the J call TRBJ1-4, with D perhaps matching TRBD1 (6 bases). CDR1 is SNHLY, CDR2 FYNNEI, per germline. V lost 2 bases and J 0 bases, leaving 13 bases between the germline ends. The CDR3 contains 17 residues. CDR3: CASSELTGPATNEKLFF. The CDR3 DNA is TGTGCCAGCAGTGAATTGACAGGACCTGCAACTAATGAAAAACTGTTTTTT.

The chain combines TRBV29-1 with TRBJ2-7; 9 positions agree with TRBD1. CDR1 is SQVTM, CDR2 ANQGSEA, per germline. The CDR3 loop spans 14 amino acids. V gave up 3 bases and J gave up 4 bases; unmatched junction bases: 7. The CDR3 here is CSVDFLGTGYEQYF. The CDR3 DNA is TGCAGCGTTGACTTCCTTGGGACAGGGTACGAGCAGTACTTC.

The chain is built from TRBV7-9 and TRBJ1-2, with 9 bases identical to TRBD1. Unmatched junction bases numbered 8, after V lost 5 bases and J lost 7 bases. In germline, CDR1 is SEHNR, CDR2 FQNEAQ (reference sequence). The CDR3 extends over 14 amino acids. The CDR3 region is CASSTGGTSIGYTF. CDR3 DNA: TGTGCCAGCAGCACAGGGGGCACCTCTATTGGCTACACCTTC.

This rearrangement joins TRBV11-2 to TRBJ2-3; D is possibly TRBD1 (6 bases). Deletions cut 5 bases from V and 2 bases from J, with 8 bases between. Germline CDR1 reads SGHAT; CDR2 reads FQNNGV. The CDR3 spans 13 residues. CDR3 nucleotide sequence: TGTGCCAGCAGCATGGGACACACAGATACGCAGTATTTT. Encoded protein: CASSMGHTDTQYF.

The chain recombines TRBV5-1 with TRBJ1-1; 7 bases are a match to TRBD1. Germline values: CDR1 SGHRS, CDR2 YFSETQ. The V segment lost 1 base and the J segment 3 bases; nucleotides outside the gene matches: 6. CDR3 length: 15 residues. As DNA, the CDR3 is TGCGCCAGCAGCTTGCTACAGGGGCGGGACACTGAAGCTTTCTTT. Amino acids: CASSLLQGRDTEAFF.

The CDR3 DNA follows: TGCGCCAGCAGCTCCTACCTCCGGGACAGGGGGCCGTTTTGGTACTCACCCCTCCACTTT. Protein sequence: CASSSYLRDRGPFWYSPLHF. The chain links TRBV5-1 to TRBJ1-6; 12 bases are a match to TRBD1. Germline trimming cut 3 bases from V and 10 bases from J; bases unmatched to any gene: 20. Per the germline V gene, CDR1 is SGHRS and CDR2 is YFSETQ. This CDR3 spans 20 amino acids. The full variable domain, its missing parts supplied by reference TRBV5-1 and TRBJ1-6, is KAGVTQTPRYLIKTRGQQVTLSCSPISGHRSVSWYQQTPGQGLQFLFEYFSETQRNKGNFPGRFSGRQFSNSRSEMNVSTLELGDSALYLCASSSYLRDRGPFWYSPLHFGNGTRLTVT.

Turning to this clone: This same CDR3 is encoded by further DNA sequences in the sample. The chain employs TRBV5-1 and TRBJ1-1; D is uncertain. The V gene's germline CDR1 is SGHRS and CDR2 YFSETQ. V lost 1 base and J lost 1, with 5 bases in between. The CDR3 length is 13 residues. The CDR3 sequence: CASSLNRNTEAFF. The CDR3 nucleotides are TGCGCCAGCAGCTTGAATCGGAACACTGAAGCTTTCTTT.

CDR3 coding DNA: TGTGCCAGCAGCTTAAGTCCTAACCAAGAGACCCAGTACTTC. Encoded protein: CASSLSPNQETQYF. The V gene is TRBV7-2, the J gene TRBJ2-5; D is undetermined. Germline V gene sequence: CDR1 SGHTA, CDR2 FQGNSA. V lost 2 bases and J 0 bases, leaving 7 bases between the germline ends. The CDR3 sequence is 14 residues long.

The rearrangement uses TRBV18 and TRBJ2-2, with a possible D match to TRBD2 (6 bases). V lost 2 bases and J lost 4, with 8 bases in between. The CDR3 runs 14 residues. Germline CDR1 and CDR2: KGHSH and LQKENI. The CDR3 protein is CASSPDGGTGELFF. The CDR3 DNA reads TGTGCCAGCTCACCAGACGGGGGCACCGGGGAGCTGTTTTTT.

This clone appeared once. V gene TRBV7-8 combines with J gene TRBJ2-2, with 8 bases fitting TRBD2. This CDR3 has 16 amino acids. Trimming took 2 bases from V and 2 from J; bases not matched to a gene: 4. Per the germline V gene, CDR1 is SGHVS and CDR2 is FQNEAQ. CDR3 sequence (DNA): TGTGCCAGCAGCTTATCGGGGGGGACTAACACCGGGGAGCTGTTTTTT. Translation: CASSLSGGTNTGELFF.

In its sample, this clone was seen a few times. The chain couples TRBV4-2 to TRBJ1-6; D may be TRBD1 (5 bases). Looked up from germline, CDR1 is LGHNA and CDR2 is YNFKEQ. This CDR3 is 16 amino acids long. The V and J ends lost 0 bases and 6 bases respectively, with 12 bases between them. DNA for the CDR3: TGTGCCAGCAGCCAAGAACTTGGGCAGGGTAATTCACCCCTCCACTTT. Protein product: CASSQELGQGNSPLHF.

The chain recombines TRBV10-3 with TRBJ1-5; TRBD1 might be the D (5 bases). The ends were cut back, 5 bases at V and 4 bases at J, with 12 bases in the middle. Germline CDR1 is ENHRY and CDR2 is SYGVKD. This CDR3 spans 14 amino acids. The CDR3 sequence is CAISSGRPNQPQHF. CDR3 bases: TGTGCCATCAGTTCAGGGCGCCCGAATCAGCCCCAGCATTTT.

The chain carries TRBV9 and TRBJ1-2; D might be TRBD1 (6 bases). In germline, CDR1 is SGDLS, CDR2 YYNGEE. V was shortened by 0 bases and J by 4 bases, with 10 bases between the two germline ends. There are 14 residues in the CDR3. For the CDR3, the DNA is TGTGCCAGCAGCGTAGACAGGGCTGGCTATGGCTACACCTTC. Amino acids: CASSVDRAGYGYTF.

The chain has TRBV20-1 and TRBJ1-5; 9 positions agree with TRBD1. CDR3 length: 14 amino acids. With 3 bases clipped from V and 3 bases from J, the junction kept 3 bases outside the gene matches. Germline V gives CDR1 DFQATT, CDR2 SNEGSKA (reference sequence). For the CDR3, the DNA is TGCAGTGCTAGTTGGACAGGGGTCAATCAGCCCCAGCATTTT. Protein sequence: CSASWTGVNQPQHF.

The J gene is TRBJ2-2, the V gene TRBV19; 7 bases map to TRBD2. The ends lost 6 bases at V and 0 bases at J; junction bases unmatched: 4. This CDR3 has 15 amino acids. Germline CDR1 and CDR2: LNHDA and SQIVND (reference sequence). The CDR3 sequence is CASRSGGTNTGELFF. Written as DNA, the CDR3 is TGTGCCAGTAGGTCGGGGGGAACGAACACCGGGGAGCTGTTTTTT.

The V call is TRBV4-3, the J call TRBJ1-6, with unresolved D. The CDR3 is made up of 15 amino acids. Germline loops: CDR1 LGHNA, CDR2 YSLEER. The V end lost 1 base, the J end lost 3 bases, and 7 bases lay between the germline ends. The CDR3 sequence: CASSQVGGYNSPLHF. The CDR3 region has the DNA TGCGCCAGCAGCCAAGTTGGCGGCTATAATTCACCCCTCCACTTT.

The rearrangement joins TRBV9 to TRBJ1-5; D may be TRBD1 (5 bases). Between the trimmed V and J ends, which lost 4 bases and 4 bases, there was a span of 9 bases. CDR3 length: 13 residues. Germline CDR1 SGDLS, CDR2 YYNGEE. Here the CDR3 DNA reads TGTGCCAGCAGCCGGGGGAGGAATCAGCCCCAGCATTTT. It yields the protein CASSRGRNQPQHF. Supplemented by reference TRBV9 and TRBJ1-5, the full variable domain reads DSGVTQTPKHLITATGQRVTLRCSPRSGDLSVYWYQQSLDQGLQFLIQYYNGEERAKGNILERFSAQQFPDLHSELNLSSLELGDSALYFCASSRGRNQPQHFGDGTRLSIL.

V gene TRBV9 combines with J gene TRBJ2-7, with no clear D. The V gene lost 3 bases and the J gene lost 4 bases, with 8 bases spanning the gap. Germline-derived CDR1 and CDR2 are SGDLS and YYNGEE. This CDR3 comprises 12 residues. The DNA for the CDR3 is TGTGCCAGCAGCGAAAGGCGGTACGAGCAGTACTTC. It codes for CASSERRYEQYF.

The chain recombines TRBV5-6 with TRBJ2-2; TRBD1 aligns across 7 bases. The CDR3 has 17 residues. Germline CDR1 is SGHDT and CDR2 is YYEEEE. V lost 4 bases to trimming and J lost 5 bases; unmatched junction nucleotides: 14. Here the CDR3 reads CASSVQGEIRRTGELFF. The CDR3 DNA reads TGTGCCAGCAGCGTTCAGGGGGAAATAAGGAGAACCGGGGAGCTGTTTTTT.

The chain uses TRBV4-2 and TRBJ2-3, with 9 positions matching TRBD1. V shed 0 bases, J shed 6 bases, and the junction held 4 bases outside the gene matches. The CDR3 sequence is 15 residues long. Germline assignment: CDR1 LGHNA and CDR2 YNFKEQ. The DNA for the CDR3 is TGTGCCAGCAGCCAAGATAACAGGGGGCGGGATACGCAGTATTTT. The encoded protein is CASSQDNRGRDTQYF.

V is TRBV10-3 and J is TRBJ2-7; 8 positions match TRBD1. With V trimmed by 7 bases and J by 5 bases, 7 bases remained unmatched. Germline V CDR1 and CDR2: ENHRY, SYGVKD. This CDR3 has 13 residues. Written as DNA, the CDR3 is TGTGCCATCAATCAGGACAGGGACGACGAGCAGTACTTC. Encoded protein: CAINQDRDDEQYF.

The chain joins TRBV27 to TRBJ2-7, with 8 nucleotides matching TRBD1. There are 13 residues in the CDR3. Germline V gene sequence: CDR1 MNHEY, CDR2 SMNVEV (reference sequence). Unmatched junction bases numbered 4, after V lost 5 bases and J lost 4 bases. The CDR3, as DNA: TGTGCCAGCAGTCTCCGGGACAGGTACGAGCAGTACTTC. Its translation is CASSLRDRYEQYF.